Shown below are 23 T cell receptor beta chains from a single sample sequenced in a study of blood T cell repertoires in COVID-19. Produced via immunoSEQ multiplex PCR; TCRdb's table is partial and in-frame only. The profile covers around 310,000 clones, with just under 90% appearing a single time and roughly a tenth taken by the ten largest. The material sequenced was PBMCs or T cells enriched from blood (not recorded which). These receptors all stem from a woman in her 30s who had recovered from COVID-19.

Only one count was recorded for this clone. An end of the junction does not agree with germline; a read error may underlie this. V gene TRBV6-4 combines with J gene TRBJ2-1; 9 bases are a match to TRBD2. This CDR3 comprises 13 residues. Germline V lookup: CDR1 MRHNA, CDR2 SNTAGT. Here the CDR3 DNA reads TGTGCCAGCAGTGAGCATAATAGCGGGAGTGTAGTCTTC. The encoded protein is CASSEHNSGSVVF.

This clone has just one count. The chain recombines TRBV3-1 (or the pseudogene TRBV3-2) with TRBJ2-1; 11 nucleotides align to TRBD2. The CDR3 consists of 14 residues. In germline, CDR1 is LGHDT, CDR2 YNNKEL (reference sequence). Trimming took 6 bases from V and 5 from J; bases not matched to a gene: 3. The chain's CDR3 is CASRVGLADNEQFF. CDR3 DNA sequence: TGTGCCAGCAGAGTGGGACTAGCGGACAATGAGCAGTTCTTC.

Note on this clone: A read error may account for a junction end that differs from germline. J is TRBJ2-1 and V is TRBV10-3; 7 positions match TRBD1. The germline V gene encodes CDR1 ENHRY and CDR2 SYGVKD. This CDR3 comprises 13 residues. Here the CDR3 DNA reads TGTGCCATCAGGAGAGGTATCGGGACAGAGCGGTTCTTC. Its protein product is CAIRRGIGTERFF.

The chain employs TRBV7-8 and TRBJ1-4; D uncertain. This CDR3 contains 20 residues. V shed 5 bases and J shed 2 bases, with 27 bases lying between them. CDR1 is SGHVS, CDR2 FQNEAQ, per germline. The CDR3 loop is CASSQEFWTGREGTNEKLFF. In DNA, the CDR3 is TGTGCCAGCAGCCAGGAATTTTGGACTGGGCGAGAAGGCACTAATGAAAAACTGTTTTTT. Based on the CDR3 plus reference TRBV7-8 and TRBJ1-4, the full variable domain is GAGVSQSPRYKVAKRGQDVALRCDPISGHVSLFWYQQALGQGPEFLTYFQNEAQLDKSGLPSDRFFAERPEGSVSTLKIQRTQQEDSAVYLCASSQEFWTGREGTNEKLFFGSGTQLSVL.

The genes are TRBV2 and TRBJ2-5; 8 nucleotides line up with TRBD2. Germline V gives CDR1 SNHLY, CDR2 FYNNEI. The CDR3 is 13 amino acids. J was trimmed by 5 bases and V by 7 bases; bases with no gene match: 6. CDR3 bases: TGTGCCAGCACGGGACTAGTAGGGGAGACCCAGTACTTC. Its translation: CASTGLVGETQYF.

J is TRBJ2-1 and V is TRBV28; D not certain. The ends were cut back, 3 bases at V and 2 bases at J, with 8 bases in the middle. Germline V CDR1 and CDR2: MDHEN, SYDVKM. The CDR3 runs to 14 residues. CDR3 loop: CASSFRSAYNEQFF. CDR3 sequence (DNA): TGTGCCAGCAGTTTCAGGTCCGCCTACAATGAGCAGTTCTTC. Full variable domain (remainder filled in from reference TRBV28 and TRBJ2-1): DVKVTQSSRYLVKRTGEKVFLECVQDMDHENMFWYRQDPGLGLRLIYFSYDVKMKEKGDIPEGYSVSREKKERFSLILESASTNQTSMYLCASSFRSAYNEQFFGPGTRLTVL.

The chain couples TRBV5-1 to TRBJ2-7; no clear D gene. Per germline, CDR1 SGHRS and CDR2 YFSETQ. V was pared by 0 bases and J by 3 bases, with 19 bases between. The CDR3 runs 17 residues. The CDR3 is CASSLGAMRITNYEQYF. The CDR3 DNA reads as TGCGCCAGCAGCTTGGGGGCGATGCGAATCACAAACTACGAGCAGTACTTC.

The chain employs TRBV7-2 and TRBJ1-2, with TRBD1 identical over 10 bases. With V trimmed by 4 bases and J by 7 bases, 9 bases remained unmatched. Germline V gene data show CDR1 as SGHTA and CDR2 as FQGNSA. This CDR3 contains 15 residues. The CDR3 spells CASSSTRTGGTGYTF. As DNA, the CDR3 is TGTGCCAGCAGCTCGACTAGGACAGGGGGGACTGGCTACACCTTC.

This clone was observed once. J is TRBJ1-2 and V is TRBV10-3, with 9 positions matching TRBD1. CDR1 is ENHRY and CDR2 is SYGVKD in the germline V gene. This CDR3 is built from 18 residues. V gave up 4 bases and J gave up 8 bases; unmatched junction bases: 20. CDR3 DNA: TGTGCCATCAGTGCCGGTCCGGGACAGGGCTCCCCATATGGGGGCTACACCTTC. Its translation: CAISAGPGQGSPYGGYTF.

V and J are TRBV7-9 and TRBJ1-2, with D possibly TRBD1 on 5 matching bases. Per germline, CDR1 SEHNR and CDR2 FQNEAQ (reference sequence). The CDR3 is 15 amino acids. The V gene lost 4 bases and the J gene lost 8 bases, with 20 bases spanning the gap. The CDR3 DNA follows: TGTGCCAGCAGCTGGACGACAGCGGGGGAGAGGGGCTACACCTTC. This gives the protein CASSWTTAGERGYTF.

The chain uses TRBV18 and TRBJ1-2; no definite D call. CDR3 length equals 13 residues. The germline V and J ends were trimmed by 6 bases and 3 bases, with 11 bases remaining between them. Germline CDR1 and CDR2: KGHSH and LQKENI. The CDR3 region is CASSRGEDYGYTF. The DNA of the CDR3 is TGTGCCAGCTCCCGGGGAGAGGACTATGGCTACACCTTC.

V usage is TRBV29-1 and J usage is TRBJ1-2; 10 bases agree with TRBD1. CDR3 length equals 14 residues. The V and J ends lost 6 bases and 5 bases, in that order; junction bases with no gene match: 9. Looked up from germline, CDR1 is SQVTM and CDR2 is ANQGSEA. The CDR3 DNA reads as TGCAGCGTCGTTAGGACAGGGGGATGGTATGGCTACACCTTC. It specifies CSVVRTGGWYGYTF.

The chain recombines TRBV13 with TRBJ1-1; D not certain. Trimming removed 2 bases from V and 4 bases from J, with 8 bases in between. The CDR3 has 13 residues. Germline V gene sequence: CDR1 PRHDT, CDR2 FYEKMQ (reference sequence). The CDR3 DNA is TGTGCCAGCAGCTTAATGTCGGTCACTGAAGCTTTCTTT. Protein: CASSLMSVTEAFF.

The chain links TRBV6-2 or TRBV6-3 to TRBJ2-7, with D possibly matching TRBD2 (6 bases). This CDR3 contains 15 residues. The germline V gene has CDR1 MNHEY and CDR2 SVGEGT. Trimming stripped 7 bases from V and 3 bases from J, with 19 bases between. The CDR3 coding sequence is TGTGCCAGCACCCCCTCCGGGACTCACCGCTACGAGCAGTACTTC. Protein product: CASTPSGTHRYEQYF.

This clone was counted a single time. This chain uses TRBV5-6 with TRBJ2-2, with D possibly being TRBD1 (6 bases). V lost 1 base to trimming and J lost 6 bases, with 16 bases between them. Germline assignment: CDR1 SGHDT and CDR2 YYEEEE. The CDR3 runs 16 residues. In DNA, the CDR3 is TGTGCCAGCAGCTTGCAGGGGCCGCTGATGGCCGGGGAGCTGTTTTTT. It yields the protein CASSLQGPLMAGELFF.

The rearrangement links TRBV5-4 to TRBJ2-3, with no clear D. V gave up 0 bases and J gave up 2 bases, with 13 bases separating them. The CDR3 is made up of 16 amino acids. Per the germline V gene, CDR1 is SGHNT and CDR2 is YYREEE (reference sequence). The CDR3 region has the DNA TGTGCCAGCAGCTTGGGAGTGGTCGGGTCCACAGATACGCAGTATTTT. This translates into CASSLGVVGSTDTQYF.

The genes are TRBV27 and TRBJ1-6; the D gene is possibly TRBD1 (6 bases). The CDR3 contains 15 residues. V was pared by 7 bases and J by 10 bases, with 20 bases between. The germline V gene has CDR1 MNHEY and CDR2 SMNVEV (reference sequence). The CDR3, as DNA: TGTGCCAGCACCCATCGATACCAGGGGCGATCACCCCTCCACTTT. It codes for CASTHRYQGRSPLHF.

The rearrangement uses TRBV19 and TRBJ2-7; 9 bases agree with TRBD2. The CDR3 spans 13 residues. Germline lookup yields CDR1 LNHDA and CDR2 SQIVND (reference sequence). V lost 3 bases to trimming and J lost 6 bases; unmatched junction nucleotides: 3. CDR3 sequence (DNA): TGTGCCAGTAGTATGGGACTAGCATCCGAGCAGTACTTC. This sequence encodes CASSMGLASEQYF.

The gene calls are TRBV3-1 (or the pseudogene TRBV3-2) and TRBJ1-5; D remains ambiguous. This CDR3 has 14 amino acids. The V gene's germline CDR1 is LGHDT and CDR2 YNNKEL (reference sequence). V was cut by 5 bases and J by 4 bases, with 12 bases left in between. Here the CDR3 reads CASSLGPWNQPQHF. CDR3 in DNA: TGTGCCAGCAGCTTGGGCCCGTGGAATCAGCCCCAGCATTTT.

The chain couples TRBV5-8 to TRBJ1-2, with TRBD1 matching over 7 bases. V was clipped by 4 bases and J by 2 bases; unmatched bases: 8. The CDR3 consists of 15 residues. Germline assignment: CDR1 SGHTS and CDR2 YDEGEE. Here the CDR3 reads CASSPWTGRNYGYTF. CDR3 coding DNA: TGTGCCAGCAGCCCCTGGACAGGACGAAACTATGGCTACACCTTC.

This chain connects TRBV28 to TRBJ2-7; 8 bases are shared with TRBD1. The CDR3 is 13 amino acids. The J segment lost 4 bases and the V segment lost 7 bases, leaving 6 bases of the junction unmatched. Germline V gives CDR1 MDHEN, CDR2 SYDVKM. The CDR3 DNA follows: TGTGCCAGCACGGGGGACAGGTGGTACGAGCAGTACTTC. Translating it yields CASTGDRWYEQYF. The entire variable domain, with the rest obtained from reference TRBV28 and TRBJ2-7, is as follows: DVKVTQSSRYLVKRTGEKVFLECVQDMDHENMFWYRQDPGLGLRLIYFSYDVKMKEKGDIPEGYSVSREKKERFSLILESASTNQTSMYLCASTGDRWYEQYFGPGTRLTVT.

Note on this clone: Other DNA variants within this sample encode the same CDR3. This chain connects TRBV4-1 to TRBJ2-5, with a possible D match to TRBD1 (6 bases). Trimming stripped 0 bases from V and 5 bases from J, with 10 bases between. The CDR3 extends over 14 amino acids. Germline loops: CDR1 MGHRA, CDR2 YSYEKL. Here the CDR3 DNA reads TGCGCCAGCAGCCAAGATCCAGGGGAGGAGACCCAGTACTTC. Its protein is CASSQDPGEETQYF.

The CDR3 region is CASNKETQYF. CDR3 DNA: TGTGCCAGCAACAAAGAGACCCAGTACTTC. The chain has TRBV2 and TRBJ2-5; no clear D gene. The CDR3 extends over 10 amino acids. In germline, CDR1 is SNHLY, CDR2 FYNNEI. V shed 7 bases and J shed 3 bases, with 3 bases lying between them.